This TCR beta chain comes out of a study of blood T cells in healthy people across ages. Broader study findings: Diversity estimates from one million T cells were considered underestimates. Older individuals had lower TCR beta diversity per million T cells (the decline was roughly linear). CMV infection status of these donors was not known.

Remarks on this clonotype: What it binds is unknown.

The V gene's germline CDR1 is SNHLY and CDR2 FYNNEI. The CDR3 length is 17 residues. The trim removed 4 bases at V and 9 bases at J, leaving 16 bases unmatched. For the second PCR, which ran for about 6 to 11 cycles, a sample-barcoded 5' primer and a J-beta primer mix were used. Via MiXCR, TCRdb re-called the 5' RACE reads, giving one row per CDR3 protein. The sample has 1,300,000 or so distinct CDR3 sequences, roughly 60% seen once. The clonotype comes from a man between 18 and 35 years old in good health. This chain uses TRBV2 with TRBJ1-4, with TRBD1 identical over 8 bases. Sequenced: blood. CDR3 bases: TGTGCCAGCAGTGTGGAAGGGACAGGCCTCCCCTGGCAAAAACTGTTTTTT. It specifies CASSVEGTGLPWQKLFF.